The clone carrying this T cell receptor beta chain has only one observation. Its antigen is unknown. Data came from immunoSEQ multiplex PCR; TCRdb stores just in-frame clones and leaves some out. The sample contains about 99,000 clones, about 96% of which appear only once. CDR3 size: 12 residues. V was clipped by 1 base and J by 4 bases, with 5 bases between them. Germline V gene lookup returns CDR1 SGHDN and CDR2 FVKESK. The data were taken from a study of OX40 agonist ivuxolimab in advanced cancers. As for the study in general: The treatment was a fully human IgG2 OX40 agonist, ivuxolimab. People in dose escalation had one of these cancers: hepatocellular carcinoma, melanoma, renal cell or head and neck cancer.

Study results and limitations: Among the lowest peripheral clonal expansion occurred in 0.1-3.0 mg/kg partial responders.

The chain carries TRBV14 and TRBJ2-7, with D unresolved. This receptor was identified in an adult with an advanced solid tumor such as melanoma, head and neck, liver or kidney cancer. The sequencing used CD4+ or CD8+ T cells sorted from blood, collected in a trial of the OX40 agonist ivuxolimab. The CDR3 region has the DNA TGTGCCAGCAGCCAAGTCTATTACGAGCAGTACTTC. Amino acid sequence: CASSQVYYEQYF.